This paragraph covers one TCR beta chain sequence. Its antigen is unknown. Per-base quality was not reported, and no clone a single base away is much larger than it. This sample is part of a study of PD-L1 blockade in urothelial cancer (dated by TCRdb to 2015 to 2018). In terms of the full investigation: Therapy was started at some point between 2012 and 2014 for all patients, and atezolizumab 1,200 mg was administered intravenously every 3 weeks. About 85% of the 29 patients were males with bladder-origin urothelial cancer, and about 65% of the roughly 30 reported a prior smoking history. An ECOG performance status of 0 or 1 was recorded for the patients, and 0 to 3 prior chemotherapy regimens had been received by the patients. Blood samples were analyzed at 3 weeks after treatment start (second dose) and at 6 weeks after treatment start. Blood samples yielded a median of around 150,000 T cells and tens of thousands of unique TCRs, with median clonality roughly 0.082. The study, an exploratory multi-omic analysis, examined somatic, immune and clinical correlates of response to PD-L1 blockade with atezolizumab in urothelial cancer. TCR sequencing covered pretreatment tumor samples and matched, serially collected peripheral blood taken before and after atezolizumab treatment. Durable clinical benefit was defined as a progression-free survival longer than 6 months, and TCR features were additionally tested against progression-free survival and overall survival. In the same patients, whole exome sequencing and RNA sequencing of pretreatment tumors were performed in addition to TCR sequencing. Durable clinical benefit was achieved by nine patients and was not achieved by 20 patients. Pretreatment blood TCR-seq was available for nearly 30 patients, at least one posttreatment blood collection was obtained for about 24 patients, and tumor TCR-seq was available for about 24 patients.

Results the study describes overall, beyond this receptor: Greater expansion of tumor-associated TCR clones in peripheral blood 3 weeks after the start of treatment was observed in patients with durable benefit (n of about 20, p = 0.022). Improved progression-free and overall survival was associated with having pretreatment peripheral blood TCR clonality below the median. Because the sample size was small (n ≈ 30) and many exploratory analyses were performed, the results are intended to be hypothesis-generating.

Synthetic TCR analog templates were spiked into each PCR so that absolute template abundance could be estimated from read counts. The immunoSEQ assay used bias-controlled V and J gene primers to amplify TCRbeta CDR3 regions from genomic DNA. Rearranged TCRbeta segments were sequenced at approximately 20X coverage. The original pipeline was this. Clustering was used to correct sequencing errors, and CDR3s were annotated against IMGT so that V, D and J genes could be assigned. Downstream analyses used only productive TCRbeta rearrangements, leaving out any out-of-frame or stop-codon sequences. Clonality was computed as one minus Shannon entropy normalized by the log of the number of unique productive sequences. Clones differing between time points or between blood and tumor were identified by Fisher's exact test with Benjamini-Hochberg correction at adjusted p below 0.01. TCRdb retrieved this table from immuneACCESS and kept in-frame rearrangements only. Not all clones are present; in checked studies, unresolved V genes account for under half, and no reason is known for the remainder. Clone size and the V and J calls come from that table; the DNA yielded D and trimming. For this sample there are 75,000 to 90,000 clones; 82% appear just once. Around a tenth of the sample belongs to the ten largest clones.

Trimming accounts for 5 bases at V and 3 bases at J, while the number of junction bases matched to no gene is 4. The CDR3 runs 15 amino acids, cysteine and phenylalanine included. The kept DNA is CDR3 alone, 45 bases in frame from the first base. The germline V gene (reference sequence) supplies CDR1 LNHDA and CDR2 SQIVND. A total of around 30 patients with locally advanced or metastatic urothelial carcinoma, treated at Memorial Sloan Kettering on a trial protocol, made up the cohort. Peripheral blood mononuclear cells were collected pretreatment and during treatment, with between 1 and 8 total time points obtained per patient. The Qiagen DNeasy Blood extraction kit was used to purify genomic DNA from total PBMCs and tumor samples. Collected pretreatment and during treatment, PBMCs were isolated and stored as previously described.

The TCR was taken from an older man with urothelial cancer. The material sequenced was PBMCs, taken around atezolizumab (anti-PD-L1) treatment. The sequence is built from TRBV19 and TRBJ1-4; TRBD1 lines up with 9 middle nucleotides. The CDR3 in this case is CASSSGQGPNEKLFF. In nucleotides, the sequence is TGTGCCAGTAGTTCGGGACAGGGACCTAATGAAAAACTGTTTTTT.